These 3 T cell receptor beta chains were all obtained from the same sample, sequenced in a study of T cell changes during pregnancy in multiple sclerosis. This table comes from immunoSEQ multiplex PCR, and its TCRdb copy is limited to in-frame clones, with some not included. The sample records tens of thousands of clones, 85% to 90% being singletons. This specimen consisted of CD8+ T cells from peripheral blood mononuclear cells, obtained after pregnancy. These TCRs come from a female donor with multiple sclerosis, enrolled in a pregnancy study.

V gene TRBV7-2 combines with J gene TRBJ1-1; D call uncertain. The CDR3 is 17 amino acids. Trimming stripped 3 bases from V and 1 base from J, with 18 bases between. Looked up from germline, CDR1 is SGHTA and CDR2 is FQGNSA. CDR3 sequence: CASSLLYEADKNTEAFF. The CDR3 nucleotides read TGTGCCAGCAGCTTGCTTTATGAAGCCGATAAGAACACTGAAGCTTTCTTT.

This rearrangement joins TRBV27 to TRBJ1-2; 7 positions match TRBD1. CDR1 and CDR2 (germline): MNHEY, SMNVEV (reference sequence). V lost 4 bases and J lost 7; bases outside the gene matches: 12. This CDR3 is 15 amino acids long. CDR3 sequence (DNA): TGTGCCAGCAGTTCACCGGGACAGACATATGGTGGCTACACCTTC. Amino acids: CASSSPGQTYGGYTF.

The genes are TRBV5-1 and TRBJ2-7; possible D gene TRBD1, 6 bases. Trimming took off 0 bases at V and 2 bases at J, with 9 bases between the two ends. Germline CDR1 is SGHRS and CDR2 is YFSETQ. The CDR3 is made up of 14 amino acids. The CDR3 protein is CASSLGTAPYEQYF. The CDR3 DNA reads as TGCGCCAGCAGCTTGGGGACAGCCCCCTACGAGCAGTACTTC.